The TCR beta chain described here comes from a study of blood T cell repertoires in COVID-19. Study-wide context: PBMCs, B-cell-depleted T cells, or T cells were the source of the cDNA or gDNA that made up the material.

Source study methods: From reference gene primer amplification, estimates of nucleated cell counts were derived. Libraries were prepared by immunoSEQ multiplex PCR; TCRdb keeps only in-frame clonotypes and omits some of them. Clonal size and the V and J genes are those of that table, whereas D and trimming came from the DNA. The data show 250,000 to 350,000 clones, 70% to 90% seen once. The CDR3 covers 13 residues. Germline values: CDR1 GTSNPN, CDR2 SVGIG (reference sequence). The ends were cut back, 5 bases at V and 6 bases at J, with 14 bases in the middle. The TCR was taken from a woman aged 45-65 years with COVID-19, enrolled during active disease. This chain uses TRBV30 with TRBJ1-5; TRBD1 is a possible D gene (6 bases). The source material was peripheral blood. CDR3 sequence: CAWATGFAQPQHF. For the CDR3, the DNA is TGTGCCTGGGCTACAGGGTTTGCTCAGCCCCAGCATTTT.